This T cell receptor beta chain came from a study of radiation and T cells in renal cell carcinoma. Study-level background: Nephrectomy followed 15 Gy stereotactic body radiation by 4 weeks.

The time point is: blood 2 weeks post-SBRT. Treatment here: 15 Gy SBRT to primary tumor, nephrectomy 4 weeks later. As regards this clone: Its antigen is unknown.

Study-wide results and limits: Baseline intratumoral clonotype presence is unknown without pretreatment biopsies. From baseline, blood top tumor clonotypes peaked at 2 weeks post-radiation.

V lost 6 bases to trimming and J lost 4 bases; unmatched junction nucleotides: 4. This CDR3 contains 13 residues. Produced via immunoSEQ multiplex PCR; TCRdb's table is partial and in-frame only. The repertoire holds 70,000 or so clones, with 82% as singletons. The V gene is TRBV23-1, the J gene TRBJ2-5; 8 nucleotides agree with TRBD2. TRBV23-1 is an ORF, and what it does is uncertain. Here the sequenced sample was blood, taken from a patient whose treatment included radiotherapy and nephrectomy. This sequence was found in a man aged 55 to 70 with renal cell carcinoma. CDR3 nucleotide sequence: TGCGCCAGCAGAGCGGGAGAGGGAGAGACCCAGTACTTC. Translation: CASRAGEGETQYF.